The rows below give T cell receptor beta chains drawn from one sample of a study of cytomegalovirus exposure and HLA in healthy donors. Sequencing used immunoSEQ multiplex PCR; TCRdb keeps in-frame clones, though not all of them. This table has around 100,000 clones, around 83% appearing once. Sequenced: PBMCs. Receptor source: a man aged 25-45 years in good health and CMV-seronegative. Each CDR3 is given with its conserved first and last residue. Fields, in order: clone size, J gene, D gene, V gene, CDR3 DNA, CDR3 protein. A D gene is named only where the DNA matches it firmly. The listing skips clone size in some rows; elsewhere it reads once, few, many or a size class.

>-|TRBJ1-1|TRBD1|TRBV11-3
TGTGCCAGCAGCTCGACAGGGGAGAACACTGAAGCTTTCTTT
CASSSTGENTEAFF
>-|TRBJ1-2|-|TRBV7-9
TGTGCCAGCAAAGTCGGCAGGGAATTGGATGGCTACACCTTC
CASKVGRELDGYTF
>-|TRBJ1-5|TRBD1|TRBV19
TGTGCCAGTAGCCCCAGGGGGGGCAATCAGCCCCAGCATTTT
CASSPRGGNQPQHF
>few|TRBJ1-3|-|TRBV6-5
TGTGCCAGCAGTTACTCGAGACAGCACTCTGGAAACACCATATATTTT
CASSYSRQHSGNTIYF
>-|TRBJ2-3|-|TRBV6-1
TGTGCCAGCAGTGAAGCCCTGGGGACAATGGATACGCAGTATTTT
CASSEALGTMDTQYF
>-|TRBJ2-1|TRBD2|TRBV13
TGTGCCAGCAGCTCCTGGACTAGCGGGGGCGAGACAACCTACAATGAGCAGTTCTTC
CASSSWTSGGETTYNEQFF
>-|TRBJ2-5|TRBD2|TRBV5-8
TGTGCCAGCAGCTTGCGCCTAGCGGGGGGAGAGACCCAGTACTTC
CASSLRLAGGETQYF
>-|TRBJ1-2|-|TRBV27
TGTGCCAGCAGCCGCGCGGGTTACTATGGCTACACCTTC
CASSRAGYYGYTF
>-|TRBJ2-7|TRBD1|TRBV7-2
TGTGCCAGCAGCGCCAGACAGGGGACCTACGAGCAGTACTTC
CASSARQGTYEQYF
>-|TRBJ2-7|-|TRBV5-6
TGTGCCAGCAGCTTGGCCGGGGGTTCCTACGAGCAGTACTTC
CASSLAGGSYEQYF
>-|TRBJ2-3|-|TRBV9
TGTGCCAGCAGCCAGTCCCCCTCAGATACGCAGTATTTT
CASSQSPSDTQYF
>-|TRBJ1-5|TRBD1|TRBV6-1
TGTGCCAGCAACGGACAGGAGTATAGCAATCAGCCCCAGCATTTT
CASNGQEYSNQPQHF
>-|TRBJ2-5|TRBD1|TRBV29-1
TGCAGCGTTGAAGCTCGGGTCGACAGGGGTGTTGGGGAGACCCAGTACTTC
CSVEARVDRGVGETQYF
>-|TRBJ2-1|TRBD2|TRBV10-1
TGCGCCAGCCCTAGACTAGCGCCGAGCCGTGATGAGCAGTTCTTC
CASPRLAPSRDEQFF
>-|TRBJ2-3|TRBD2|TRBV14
TGTGCCAGCAGCCAAGGGGTAGCGGGGGGCACAGATACGCAGTATTTT
CASSQGVAGGTDTQYF
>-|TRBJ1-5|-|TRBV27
TGTGCCAGCAGTTTCAGTCTCAATCAGCCCCAGCATTTT
CASSFSLNQPQHF
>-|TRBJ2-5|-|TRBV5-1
TGCGCCAGCAGCTTGGTTGTCAGGGAAGAGACCCAGTACTTC
CASSLVVREETQYF
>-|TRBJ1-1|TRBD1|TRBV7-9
TGTGCCAGCAGCTCAAAGACTACCCGGGACAGGAGATATCTCACTGAAGCTTTCTTT
CASSSKTTRDRRYLTEAFF
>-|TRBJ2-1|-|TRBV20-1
TGCAGTGCCCAGTATAATGAGCAGTTCTTC
CSAQYNEQFF
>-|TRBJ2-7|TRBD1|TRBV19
TGTGCCAGTAGTGCGGACAGGGGGTATGAGCAGTACTTC
CASSADRGYEQYF
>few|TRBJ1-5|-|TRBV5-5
TGTGCCAGCAGCTTTATACAGGCGTTGGAGCCCCAGCATTTT
CASSFIQALEPQHF
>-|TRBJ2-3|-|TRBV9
TGTGCCAGCAGCGTAGTAGAAAATACGCAGTATTTT
CASSVVENTQYF
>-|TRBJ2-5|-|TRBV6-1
TGTGCCAGCAGTGACCCCAGGGGACTAAATGTGGAGACCCAGTACTTC
CASSDPRGLNVETQYF
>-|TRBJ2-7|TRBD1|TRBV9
TGTGCCAGCAGCGCAGGGGGCAGGGGTGAGCAGTACTTC
CASSAGGRGEQYF
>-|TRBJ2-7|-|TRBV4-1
TGCGCCAGCAGCCAAGATGGCGGGGTCGAGCAGTACTTC
CASSQDGGVEQYF
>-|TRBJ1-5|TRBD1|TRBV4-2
TGTGCCAGCAGCCAAGATTTTCCGACAGGGTGGGAGCCCCAGCATTTT
CASSQDFPTGWEPQHF
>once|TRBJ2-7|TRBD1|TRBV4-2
TGTGCCAGCAGCCAAATTGGACAGGGAAACTCCTACGAGCAGTACTTC
CASSQIGQGNSYEQYF
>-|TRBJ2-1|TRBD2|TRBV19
TGTGCCAGTAGTATCGCGGGGGGGGGAAATGAGCAGTTCTTC
CASSIAGGGNEQFF
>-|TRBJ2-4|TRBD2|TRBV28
TGTGCCAGCAGTTCCCCGACTAGCGGGAGATATCTAGCCAAAAACATTCAGTACTTC
CASSSPTSGRYLAKNIQYF
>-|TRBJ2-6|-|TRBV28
TGTGCCAGCAGTTCACCCCCTGGCGGCCCCTCTGGGGCCAACGTCCTGACTTTC
CASSSPPGGPSGANVLTF
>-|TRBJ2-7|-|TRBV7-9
TGTGCCAGCAGCCTCGATGGCAACTCCTACGAGCAGTACTTC
CASSLDGNSYEQYF
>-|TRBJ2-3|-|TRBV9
TGTGCCAGCAGCGCCCAGCATGGGACTTCCACAGATACGCAGTATTTT
CASSAQHGTSTDTQYF
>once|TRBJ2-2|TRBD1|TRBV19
TGTGCCAGTAGTATTTTAGAGGGGGCGGCCGGGGAGCTGTTTTTT
CASSILEGAAGELFF
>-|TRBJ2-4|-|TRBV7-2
TGTGCCAGCAGCCCCCAGGGGCTAGCCAAAAACATTCAGTACTTC
CASSPQGLAKNIQYF
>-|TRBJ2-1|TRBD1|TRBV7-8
TGTGCCAGCAAGGGGACAGACTCCTACAATGAGCAGTTCTTC
CASKGTDSYNEQFF
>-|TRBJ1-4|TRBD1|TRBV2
TGTGCCAGCGGAAAGGGACAGTTCGCTGAAAAACTGTTTTTT
CASGKGQFAEKLFF
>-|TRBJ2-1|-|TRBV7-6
TGTGCCAGCAGCTTATGGACAGCAGACAATGAGCAGTTCTTC
CASSLWTADNEQFF
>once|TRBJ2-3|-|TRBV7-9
TGTGCCAGCAGCCCCACGGCAGATACGCAGTATTTT
CASSPTADTQYF
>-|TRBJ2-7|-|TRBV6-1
TGTGCCACCTCGCCCCGCGCCCCCTACGAGCAGTACTTC
CATSPRAPYEQYF
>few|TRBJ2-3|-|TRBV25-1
TGTGCCAGCACTGGGGGCGTGGTTTGGGCAGATACGCAGTATTTT
CASTGGVVWADTQYF
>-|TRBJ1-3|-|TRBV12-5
TGTGCTAGTGGTTTGCTATTCCCGGTCACCATATATTTT
CASGLLFPVTIYF
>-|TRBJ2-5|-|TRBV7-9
TGTGCTAGCAGCCTAAGACTGACGACGGAGACCCAGTACTTC
CASSLRLTTETQYF
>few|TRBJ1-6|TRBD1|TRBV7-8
TGTGCCAGCAGCTTCCAGACAGGGGGATCTTCACCCCTCCACTTT
CASSFQTGGSSPLHF
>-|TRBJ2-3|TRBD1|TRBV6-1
TGTGCCAGCAGTGAAGCCGCCGGGACAGGGCGCACAGATACGCAGTATTTT
CASSEAAGTGRTDTQYF
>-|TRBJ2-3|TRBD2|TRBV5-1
TGCGCCAGCAGCTCCTCACTAGCGGGAGTGGGTACGCAGTATTTT
CASSSSLAGVGTQYF